Only a few counts were recorded for the clone carrying this T cell receptor (beta chain). Sequencing used immunoSEQ multiplex PCR; TCRdb keeps in-frame clones, though not all of them. The data hold tens of thousands of clones, with around 80% observed a single time. These data come from a study of blood T cell repertoires in COVID-19. Turning to the study itself: Both acute and convalescent COVID-19 samples were obtained from the United States, Italy and Spain.

With 0 bases removed from V and 2 bases from J, the gap between germline ends came to 13 bases. The CDR3 has 16 amino acids. CDR1 and CDR2 from the germline V gene are LGHDT and YNNKEL (reference sequence). The sample comprised peripheral blood. The rearrangement uses TRBV3-1 (or the pseudogene TRBV3-2) and TRBJ1-2; D unclear. The TCR originated in a man of 80 years or more with acute or convalescent COVID-19. The CDR3 is CASSQDGGPTNYGYTF. In DNA form, the CDR3 reads TGTGCCAGCAGCCAAGATGGAGGTCCCACAAACTATGGCTACACCTTC.